This T cell receptor (beta chain) was documented in a study of T cells in localized non-small cell lung cancer. Assay used: immunoSEQ multiplex PCR; TCRdb lists only in-frame clones, some missing. The repertoire holds about 30,000 clones, with 85% to 95% as singletons. The study, taken as a whole, reports: Elevated blood T cell density was associated with longer overall survival.

In regard to this clone: The antigen is undetermined.

The clonotype originates from a woman between 40 and 69 years old with stage I lung adenocarcinoma. Material: peripheral blood, obtained before any cancer treatment.

For the CDR3, the DNA is TGTGCCAGCAGTTATTCGGCAGGGAGGAACACTGAAGCTTTCTTT. It codes for CASSYSAGRNTEAFF. V is TRBV27 and J is TRBJ1-1, with D possibly being TRBD1 (5 bases). Germline CDR1 MNHEY, CDR2 SMNVEV (reference sequence). The CDR3 has 15 residues. Trimming cost V 4 bases and J 1 base, with 13 bases left between them.